The 22 T cell receptor beta chains reported below all come from one sample, sequenced in a study of blood T cell repertoires in COVID-19. Sequenced by immunoSEQ multiplex PCR; TCRdb stores in-frame clones only, minus some. The data show 250,000 to 350,000 clones, approximately 83% seen once. The sequencing sample was made of PBMCs or T cells enriched from blood (not recorded which). The source is a woman aged 25 to 39 who had recovered from COVID-19.

This rearrangement joins TRBV24-1 to TRBJ2-1; 8 bases are shared with TRBD1. J lost 6 bases, V lost 5 bases, and 14 bases had no gene match. The CDR3 is 17 amino acids. CDR1 is KGHDR and CDR2 is SFDVKD in the germline V gene. Here the CDR3 DNA reads TGTGCCACCAGTGCCTATACGGGACGGACAGGGAGCAATGAGCAGTTCTTC. The encoded protein is CATSAYTGRTGSNEQFF.

The chain uses TRBV10-2 and TRBJ2-3; the D gene is possibly TRBD1 (6 bases). Germline CDR1 and CDR2: WSHSY and SAAADI. The CDR3 runs to 14 residues. V lost 2 bases, J lost 2 bases, and 8 bases lay in between. The CDR3 DNA reads TGCGCCAGCAGTGAGGGACAGATCACAGATACGCAGTATTTT. Protein product: CASSEGQITDTQYF.

There are a few counts of this clone. This sequence joins TRBV3-1 (or the pseudogene TRBV3-2) and TRBJ1-1; a possible D gene is TRBD1 (5 bases). This CDR3 is 16 amino acids long. V was clipped by 4 bases and J by 5 bases, with 20 bases between them. Germline CDR1 and CDR2: LGHDT and YNNKEL (reference sequence). CDR3 protein: CASSPATGRARTEAFF. CDR3 nucleotides: TGTGCCAGCAGCCCGGCAACGGGCAGGGCAAGAACTGAAGCTTTCTTT.

J is TRBJ2-1 and V is TRBV27; TRBD2 matches 12 bases. CDR1 and CDR2 (germline): MNHEY, SMNVEV (reference sequence). The ends lost 2 bases at V and 8 bases at J; junction bases unmatched: 4. The CDR3 contains 15 residues. In nucleotides, the CDR3 is TGTGCCAGCAGTTTAACGGGACTAGCGGGCCATGAGCAGTTCTTC. Encoded protein: CASSLTGLAGHEQFF.

This sequence joins TRBV6-1 and TRBJ1-6; 8 bases line up with TRBD1. Germline-derived CDR1 and CDR2 are MNHNS and SASEGT. This CDR3 has 19 amino acids. V trimming: 2 bases; J trimming: 3 bases; junction bases outside the gene matches: 12. The chain's CDR3 is CASSEKGQDFDIYNSPLHF. DNA of the CDR3: TGTGCCAGCAGTGAAAAGGGACAGGACTTCGATATCTATAATTCACCCCTCCACTTT.

J is TRBJ1-1 and V is TRBV7-8; D might be TRBD1 (6 bases). Germline CDR1 SGHVS, CDR2 FQNEAQ. Trimming pared 2 bases from V and 11 bases from J, leaving 18 bases between. The CDR3 is made up of 14 amino acids. This chain's CDR3 is CASSLHDGTSAAFF. DNA for the CDR3: TGTGCCAGCAGCTTACATGACGGGACAAGTGCCGCTTTCTTT.

J is TRBJ2-2 and V is TRBV6-5; a weak D match, TRBD1 (6 bases). V was shortened by 7 bases and J by 7 bases, with 16 bases between the two germline ends. This CDR3 has 14 residues. Germline V gene sequence: CDR1 MNHEY, CDR2 SVGAGI. The CDR3 DNA is TGTGCCAGCACCGCCCAGGGGCATGGCGGGGAGCTGTTTTTT. This gives the protein CASTAQGHGGELFF.

The chain links TRBV5-6 to TRBJ1-2, with TRBD1 matching 7 bases. Germline trimming cut 0 bases from V and 0 bases from J; bases unmatched to any gene: 2. Germline lookup yields CDR1 SGHDT and CDR2 YYEEEE. This CDR3 comprises 15 residues. CDR3 bases: TGTGCCAGCAGCTTGGCAGACAGGGCTAACTATGGCTACACCTTC. Protein product: CASSLADRANYGYTF.

J is TRBJ2-1 and V is TRBV20-1, with D unresolved. From germline, CDR1 is DFQATT and CDR2 SNEGSKA (reference sequence). V shed 0 bases and J shed 9 bases, with 6 bases lying between them. The CDR3 is 11 residues long. The CDR3 here is CSAREYGEQFF. DNA for the CDR3: TGCAGTGCTAGAGAATACGGTGAGCAGTTCTTC.

This sequence joins TRBV24-1 and TRBJ1-5; tentative D call: TRBD1 (5 bases). Germline V gene sequence: CDR1 KGHDR, CDR2 SFDVKD. The CDR3 is 17 residues long. V was shortened by 3 bases and J by 1 base, with 15 bases between the two germline ends. The CDR3 DNA is TGTGCCACCAGTGATCCGCTCGACAGCCTAAGCAATCAGCCCCAGCATTTT. Its protein product is CATSDPLDSLSNQPQHF.

This clone appeared once. V usage is TRBV10-3 and J usage is TRBJ1-6; TRBD1 aligns across 8 bases. The CDR3 runs to 15 residues. Germline V lookup: CDR1 ENHRY, CDR2 SYGVKD. With V trimmed by 2 bases and J by 9 bases, 6 bases remained unmatched. This CDR3 is CAISEDRGSGSPLHF. In nucleotides, the CDR3 is TGTGCCATCAGTGAGGACAGGGGATCAGGTTCACCCCTCCACTTT.

The chain carries TRBV28 and TRBJ2-7; weak D call: TRBD1 (5 bases). This CDR3 comprises 11 residues. With 6 bases removed from V and 8 bases from J, the gap between germline ends came to 11 bases. From germline, CDR1 is MDHEN and CDR2 SYDVKM. CDR3 in DNA: TGTGCCAGCAGCCAGGGCATGAAGCAGTACTTC. Protein product: CASSQGMKQYF.

The CDR3 region is CASSRDRVEQYF. As DNA, the CDR3 is TGTGCCAGCAGTCGGGACAGGGTCGAGCAGTACTTC. This chain joins TRBV2 and TRBJ2-7; 9 nucleotides match TRBD1. The CDR3 runs to 12 residues. V lost 5 bases, J lost 6 bases, and 2 bases stayed unmatched. Germline V gene data show CDR1 as SNHLY and CDR2 as FYNNEI.

V is TRBV28 and J is TRBJ1-1; 8 bases align to TRBD1. The CDR3 has 15 residues. Germline lookup yields CDR1 MDHEN and CDR2 SYDVKM. J gave up 7 bases and V 3 bases, and 10 bases lay outside the gene matches. CDR3 residues: CASSFYDRGGGEAFF. CDR3 nucleotide sequence: TGTGCCAGCAGTTTTTACGACAGGGGAGGGGGTGAAGCTTTCTTT.

The chain carries TRBV27 and TRBJ2-3; possible D gene TRBD1, 5 bases. CDR1 is MNHEY, CDR2 SMNVEV, per germline (reference sequence). CDR3 length: 14 amino acids. Trimming cost V 3 bases and J 1 base, with 8 bases left between them. The CDR3 bases are TGTGCCAGCAGTTTGGGGCCCGGCACAGATACGCAGTATTTT. As protein: CASSLGPGTDTQYF.

This clone has only one observation. The sample contains more than one DNA sequence encoding this CDR3. CDR3 sequence: CASSVGGSYEQYF. For the CDR3, the DNA is TGTGCCAGCAGCGTCGGCGGCTCCTACGAGCAGTACTTC. The chain joins TRBV9 to TRBJ2-7; D call uncertain. CDR1 and CDR2 (germline): SGDLS, YYNGEE. V gave up 2 bases and J gave up 0 bases, with 6 bases separating them. This CDR3 comprises 13 residues.

The chain joins TRBV6-5 to TRBJ2-5, with 7 bases aligning to TRBD1. The CDR3 has 15 amino acids. The germline V gene encodes CDR1 MNHEY and CDR2 SVGAGI. Trimming cost V 5 bases and J 3 bases; bases outside gene matches: 9. CDR3: CASSLYRDREETQYF. CDR3 nucleotides: TGTGCCAGCAGTCTTTACAGGGACAGAGAAGAGACCCAGTACTTC.

The J gene is TRBJ1-5, the V gene TRBV19; D perhaps matches TRBD1 (6 bases). CDR3 length: 15 residues. V was cut by 9 bases and J by 1 base, with 16 bases left in between. Germline V gene lookup returns CDR1 LNHDA and CDR2 SQIVND (reference sequence). The CDR3 bases are TGTGCCAGCTCCACAGGGTCGGGGAGCAATCAGCCCCAGCATTTT. This codes for CASSTGSGSNQPQHF.

The rearrangement links TRBV6-1 to TRBJ1-6; D not resolved. The length of the CDR3 is 16 residues. Looked up from germline, CDR1 is MNHNS and CDR2 is SASEGT. The V and J ends lost 3 bases and 8 bases respectively, with 17 bases between them. The CDR3 region has the DNA TGTGCCAGCAGTGACGCCCAGGTTATTGGTGATTCACCCCTCCACTTT. Protein product: CASSDAQVIGDSPLHF.

The V gene is TRBV6-5, the J gene TRBJ2-2, with a tentative D call TRBD2 (5 bases). V lost 5 bases and J lost 0, with 7 bases in between. The CDR3 is made up of 14 amino acids. Per the germline V gene, CDR1 is MNHEY and CDR2 is SVGAGI. The CDR3, as DNA: TGTGCCAGCAGTACACTAGCGAACACCGGGGAGCTGTTTTTT. This gives the protein CASSTLANTGELFF.

This clone came up once. The CDR3 loop is CASDSRSGANVLTF. CDR3 DNA sequence: TGTGCCAGCGACAGCCGCTCTGGGGCCAACGTCCTGACTTTC. This chain connects TRBV3-1 (or the pseudogene TRBV3-2) to TRBJ2-6; D may be TRBD1 (5 bases). The V gene's germline CDR1 is LGHDT and CDR2 YNNKEL (reference sequence). The CDR3 consists of 14 residues. V gave up 8 bases and J gave up 0 bases, with 8 bases separating them.

This sequence joins TRBV7-9 and TRBJ1-3, with 9 nucleotides matching TRBD1. Germline trimming cut 5 bases from V and 1 base from J; bases unmatched to any gene: 6. The CDR3 contains 16 residues. Germline CDR1 SEHNR, CDR2 FQNEAQ (reference sequence). The CDR3 DNA is TGTGCCAGCAGCCACGGGACAGGGATATCTGGAAACACCATATATTTT. It codes for CASSHGTGISGNTIYF. The whole variable domain, remainder taken from reference TRBV7-9 and TRBJ1-3, is DTGVSQNPRHKITKRGQNVTFRCDPISEHNRLYWYRQTLGQGPEFLTYFQNEAQLEKSRLLSDRFSAERPKGSFSTLEIQRTEQGDSAMYLCASSHGTGISGNTIYFGEGSWLTVV.